These T cell receptor beta chains were read from a single sample in a study of blood T cell repertoires in COVID-19. Using immunoSEQ multiplex PCR, the repertoire was profiled, and TCRdb retains in-frame clones only, with some absent. Of over 85,000 clones listed, approximately 67% are singletons. The sample comprised peripheral blood. The receptors originated from a woman between 55 and 75 years old with acute or convalescent COVID-19. Each CDR3 is given with its conserved first and last residue. Each record gives: clone size, D gene, V gene, J gene, CDR3 length, CDR3 protein, CDR3 DNA. D genes are given only for firm matches. Clone sizes are given selectively: once, few, many, or a class where the clone is expanded.

.	.	TRBV5-4	TRBJ1-5	14	CASSDGTKNQPQHF	TGTGCCAGCAGCGACGGGACAAAGAATCAGCCCCAGCATTTT
.	.	TRBV3-1/TRBV3-2	TRBJ1-1	14	CASSPHREGNEAFF	TGTGCCAGCAGCCCACACAGGGAAGGAAATGAAGCTTTCTTT
.	.	TRBV5-1	TRBJ1-1	13	CASSSTLNTEAFF	TGCGCCAGCAGCTCGACACTGAACACTGAAGCTTTCTTT
few	.	TRBV5-1	TRBJ1-1	14	CASSLTPGNTEAFF	TGCGCCAGCAGCTTGACGCCGGGGAACACTGAAGCTTTCTTT
.	TRBD1	TRBV9	TRBJ2-7	16	CASSAPQTGVPYEQYF	TGTGCCAGCAGCGCTCCACAAACAGGGGTCCCCTACGAGCAGTACTTC
.	.	TRBV6-4	TRBJ1-6	13	CASSVGDSSPLHF	TGTGCCAGCAGTGTCGGGGACTCTTCACCCCTCCACTTT
.	TRBD1	TRBV2	TRBJ1-1	13	CASSRDRNTEAFF	TGTGCCAGCAGTAGGGACAGGAACACTGAAGCTTTCTTT
.	.	TRBV10-1	TRBJ1-1	13	CASNRKEERKAFF	TGCGCCAGCAACCGGAAGGAGGAAAGGAAAGCTTTCTTT
.	TRBD1	TRBV5-5	TRBJ1-1	16	CASSFVQGAFLAEAFF	TGTGCCAGCAGCTTCGTCCAGGGGGCATTTTTGGCTGAAGCTTTCTTT
.	.	TRBV4-1	TRBJ2-4	20	CASSQDVRVVGGSTKNIQYF	TGCGCCAGCAGCCAAGATGTACGGGTGGTAGGGGGATCCACCAAAAACATTCAGTACTTC
.	TRBD1	TRBV7-2	TRBJ2-2	16	CASSLVRGQVFGELFF	TGTGCCAGCAGCTTAGTAAGGGGACAGGTGTTCGGGGAGCTGTTTTTT
once	.	TRBV7-2	TRBJ2-1	19	CASSLVGGRKVIPYNEQFF	TGTGCCAGCAGCTTAGTGGGGGGGCGCAAGGTTATCCCCTACAATGAGCAGTTCTTC
.	.	TRBV7-8	TRBJ1-1	15	CASSLGTGENTEAFF	TGTGCCAGCAGCTTAGGTACGGGAGAGAACACTGAAGCTTTCTTT
.	.	TRBV14	TRBJ1-6	12	CASSQANSPLHF	TGTGCCAGCAGCCAAGCGAATTCACCCCTCCACTTT
.	TRBD1	TRBV12-5	TRBJ2-1	15	CASGGLGQGGGEQFF	TGTGCTAGTGGTGGCCTTGGACAGGGAGGAGGTGAGCAGTTCTTC
many	TRBD1	TRBV11-2	TRBJ2-7	14	CASSPYGTGAEQYF	TGTGCCAGCAGCCCTTACGGGACAGGGGCCGAGCAGTACTTC
.	.	TRBV28	TRBJ1-6	16	CASSPGAGPTTSPLHF	TGTGCCAGCAGTCCAGGCGCGGGACCCACCACTTCACCCCTCCACTTT
.	TRBD2	TRBV7-2	TRBJ2-1	16	CASRFRGGSSYNEQFF	TGTGCCAGCCGTTTTCGGGGGGGCTCCTCCTACAATGAGCAGTTCTTC
.	.	TRBV10-3	TRBJ1-1	14	CAISEWARDTEAFF	TGTGCCATCAGTGAGTGGGCCCGTGACACTGAAGCTTTCTTT
.	TRBD1	TRBV18	TRBJ2-2	15	CASSPEDRVYGELFF	TGTGCCAGCTCACCGGAGGACAGGGTGTACGGGGAGCTGTTTTTT
.	.	TRBV12-3/TRBV12-4	TRBJ1-2	12	CASSSDPYGYTF	TGTGCCAGCAGTTCAGATCCCTATGGCTACACCTTC
.	.	TRBV7-9	TRBJ2-2	17	CASSPENRLEGTGELFF	TGTGCCAGCAGCCCAGAAAACAGGTTAGAAGGCACCGGGGAGCTGTTTTTT
.	TRBD2	TRBV20-1	TRBJ2-1	17	CSASSRGGTASYNEQFF	TGCAGTGCTAGTAGTCGCGGGGGGACCGCCTCCTACAATGAGCAGTTCTTC
.	TRBD1	TRBV6-2/TRBV6-3	TRBJ1-5	15	CASSSGQGDSQPQHF	TGTGCCAGCAGCTCCGGACAGGGAGACAGTCAGCCCCAGCATTTT
.	TRBD1	TRBV9	TRBJ1-1	16	CASSPDPQGAVTEAFF	TGTGCCAGCAGCCCGGACCCACAGGGGGCGGTCACTGAAGCTTTCTTT
.	TRBD1	TRBV29-1	TRBJ1-1	15	CSVFPTGFGNTEAFF	TGCAGCGTGTTCCCGACAGGGTTCGGGAACACTGAAGCTTTCTTT
.	.	TRBV9	TRBJ2-2	15	CASSSWGLDTGELFF	TGTGCCAGCAGTTCATGGGGGCTGGACACCGGGGAGCTGTTTTTT
.	.	TRBV6-1	TRBJ2-7	14	CASSEPGNSYEQYF	TGTGCCAGCAGTGAACCAGGGAACTCCTACGAGCAGTACTTC
.	TRBD1	TRBV6-1	TRBJ2-2	16	CASSVRGQGLDGELFF	TGTGCCAGCAGTGTTCGGGGACAGGGGTTGGACGGGGAGCTGTTTTTT
few	.	TRBV30	TRBJ1-2	14	CAWSAGYGGYGYTF	TGTGCCTGGAGTGCGGGCTACGGGGGCTATGGCTACACCTTC
.	.	TRBV3-1/TRBV3-2	TRBJ1-5	15	CASSPSNQGNQPQHF	TGTGCCAGCAGCCCCTCGAACCAGGGTAATCAGCCCCAGCATTTT
.	.	TRBV13	TRBJ1-2	13	CASSFPGNYGYTF	TGTGCCAGCAGCTTCCCGGGGAACTATGGCTACACCTTC
few	TRBD1	TRBV11-2	TRBJ2-3	15	CASSLRTGLADTQYF	TGTGCCAGCAGCCTCCGGACAGGGCTGGCAGATACGCAGTATTTT
many	.	TRBV10-1	TRBJ2-7	15	CASSETITGPYEQYF	TGCGCCAGCAGTGAGACTATAACAGGCCCCTACGAGCAGTACTTC
.	.	TRBV19	TRBJ1-5	12	CASSPDNQPQHF	TGTGCCAGTTCTCCAGACAATCAGCCCCAGCATTTT
.	TRBD2	TRBV3-1/TRBV3-2	TRBJ2-2	14	CASRYSGGSGELFF	TGTGCCAGCAGGTATAGCGGGGGATCCGGGGAGCTGTTTTTT
few	TRBD1	TRBV7-2	TRBJ1-4	15	CASSPVIGTDEKLFF	TGTGCCAGCAGCCCCGTGATCGGGACAGATGAAAAACTGTTTTTT
.	.	TRBV2	TRBJ1-5	14	CASSDTAVTQPQHF	TGTGCCAGCAGTGATACAGCCGTAACACAGCCCCAGCATTTT
once	.	TRBV5-1	TRBJ1-6	14	CASSPGGENSPLHF	TGCGCCAGCAGCCCCGGAGGGGAAAATTCACCCCTCCACTTT
.	.	TRBV20-1	TRBJ2-5	13	CSASKLTQETQYF	TGCAGTGCTAGTAAGCTCACCCAAGAGACCCAGTACTTC
.	TRBD1	TRBV7-2	TRBJ2-7	15	CASSRQTGGSGEQYF	TGTGCCAGCAGCCGCCAGACAGGGGGTTCGGGGGAGCAGTACTTC
.	TRBD1	TRBV5-1	TRBJ1-6	16	CASSLAGQGRNSPLHF	TGCGCCAGCAGCTTGGCCGGACAGGGGAGGAATTCACCCCTCCACTTT
.	TRBD1	TRBV4-2	TRBJ1-4	15	CASSQEGGAVQKLFF	TGTGCCAGCAGCCAAGAAGGGGGCGCGGTTCAAAAACTGTTTTTT
.	TRBD1	TRBV29-1	TRBJ1-2	12	CSADRGLYGYTF	TGCAGCGCGGACAGGGGGCTGTATGGCTACACCTTC
.	TRBD1	TRBV4-1	TRBJ2-7	17	CARRRDDSGTGGYEQYF	TGCGCCCGCCGCCGAGACGACTCCGGGACAGGGGGCTACGAGCAGTACTTC
.	.	TRBV20-1	TRBJ2-1	11	CSARALSEQFF	TGCAGTGCTAGAGCGCTCAGTGAGCAGTTCTTC
.	.	TRBV5-1	TRBJ2-2	15	CASSLESVNTGELFF	TGCGCCAGCAGCTTGGAGTCAGTGAACACCGGGGAGCTGTTTTTT
.	TRBD1	TRBV9	TRBJ1-1	15	CASGDRGMVGTEAFF	TGTGCCAGCGGTGACAGGGGAATGGTCGGGACTGAAGCTTTCTTT
.	.	TRBV7-2	TRBJ1-1	13	CASSLSLNTEAFF	TGTGCCAGCAGCTTGAGCCTGAACACTGAAGCTTTCTTT
.	.	TRBV12-3/TRBV12-4	TRBJ1-1	13	CASSSQGNTEAFF	TGTGCCAGCAGTTCACAGGGTAACACTGAAGCTTTCTTT
few	.	TRBV6-5	TRBJ1-1	13	CASRPLRRHEAFF	TGTGCCAGCAGACCCTTGCGCAGACATGAAGCTTTCTTT
.	TRBD1	TRBV27	TRBJ2-1	13	CASSLSTGGEQFF	TGTGCCAGCAGTCTATCTACAGGGGGCGAGCAGTTCTTC
.	.	TRBV10-3	TRBJ2-7	14	CAISESNRPYEQYF	TGTGCCATCAGTGAGTCGAACAGGCCCTACGAGCAGTACTTC
.	TRBD2	TRBV2	TRBJ2-1	15	CASSEGTSYYNEQFF	TGTGCCAGCAGTGAAGGGACTAGCTACTACAATGAGCAGTTCTTC
.	.	TRBV10-3	TRBJ1-2	11	CAISDRGGYTF	TGTGCCATCAGTGACAGGGGCGGCTACACCTTC
.	.	TRBV24-1	TRBJ1-1	14	CATSPQAPNTEAFF	TGTGCCACCAGTCCTCAGGCTCCGAACACTGAAGCTTTCTTT
once	.	TRBV28	TRBJ1-2	15	CASIVGGAQNYGYTF	TGTGCCAGCATCGTGGGAGGGGCGCAAAACTATGGCTACACCTTC
.	.	TRBV30	TRBJ1-3	12	CAWSVEGNTIYF	TGTGCCTGGAGTGTGGAGGGAAACACCATATATTTT
.	.	TRBV18	TRBJ1-2	14	CASSPEGFDYGYTF	TGTGCCAGCTCACCGGAGGGATTTGACTATGGCTACACCTTC